This TCR beta chain appears in the sequencing data of a study of PD-1 blockade in classical Hodgkin lymphoma. Time point noted: cycle 4 day 1 (C4D1), after six to seven weeks of nivolumab. Every patient had relapsed following autologous stem cell transplantation, and cohorts differed in brentuximab vedotin exposure. Unmatched junction bases numbered 3, after V lost 1 base and J lost 0 bases. Germline CDR1 is KGHSH and CDR2 is LQKENI. This CDR3 is built from 16 residues. Profiling relied on immunoSEQ multiplex PCR, and the TCRdb table lists in-frame clones only, not all of them. The sample consists of around 60,000 clones, roughly 89% of them appearing once.

The sequence came from a human donor with classical Hodgkin lymphoma. Sequences were derived from peripheral blood mononuclear cells (PBMCs), sampled before the fourth cycle of nivolumab. V usage is TRBV18 and J usage is TRBJ2-5, with TRBD2 matching 9 bases. The DNA of the CDR3 is TGTGCCAGCTCACCACAAGCTAGCGGGGACCAAGAGACCCAGTACTTC. It yields the protein CASSPQASGDQETQYF.